The next 10 T cell receptor beta chains were all read from a single sample in a study of CD4+ T cells in melanoma. Measured with immunoSEQ multiplex PCR; TCRdb has only the in-frame clones, and not every one. The sample consists of some 47,000 clones, about 91% of them appearing once. Sample: peripheral blood. The receptors here all came from a human donor with melanoma.

The chain has TRBV21-1 and TRBJ2-7; the D call in the table, TRBD2, was not verified against the DNA. TRBV21-1 is a recognized pseudogene. The CDR3 runs 18 residues. DNA of the CDR3: TGTGCCAGCAGCAAAGCCCATACTAGCGGGGGAATAGAGTACGAGCAGTACTTC. It is translated as CASSKAHTSGGIEYEQYF.

The chain links TRBV6-1 to TRBJ1-2; D call uncertain. Trimming stripped 0 bases from V and 13 bases from J, with 12 bases between. The CDR3 contains 12 residues. The V gene's germline CDR1 is MNHNS and CDR2 SASEGT. CDR3 loop: CASSEALGKVTF. The CDR3 DNA is TGTGCCAGCAGTGAAGCGTTGGGTAAGGTCACCTTC.

The chain couples TRBV5-6 to TRBJ2-7, with D uncertain. The germline gives CDR1 SGHDT, CDR2 YYEEEE. With 3 bases removed from V and 4 bases from J, the gap between germline ends came to 23 bases. CDR3 size: 17 residues. The CDR3 region is CASSWMVKGEYEYEQYF. For the CDR3, the DNA is TGTGCCAGCAGCTGGATGGTCAAGGGCGAGTATGAGTACGAGCAGTACTTC.

J is TRBJ1-5 and V is TRBV27, with TRBD1 as a possible D gene (5 bases). This CDR3 is built from 15 residues. The ends were cut back, 3 bases at V and 6 bases at J, with 15 bases in the middle. CDR1 and CDR2 (germline): MNHEY, SMNVEV (reference sequence). This CDR3 reads CASSFRDGRVQPQHF. The CDR3 region has the DNA TGTGCCAGCAGTTTCCGGGACGGGCGGGTTCAGCCCCAGCATTTT.

The chain couples TRBV2 to TRBJ1-4; 10 bases match TRBD1. Germline CDR1 is SNHLY and CDR2 is FYNNEI. The CDR3 has 14 residues. Trimming removed 5 bases from V and 7 bases from J; junction bases left unmatched: 4. DNA for the CDR3: TGTGCCAGCAGTCCCGACAGGGGGCTTGAAAAACTGTTTTTT. It is translated as CASSPDRGLEKLFF.

The chain couples TRBV30 to TRBJ1-4, with D uncertain. Germline V gives CDR1 GTSNPN, CDR2 SVGIG (reference sequence). V was clipped by 1 base and J by 3 bases, with 12 bases between them. The CDR3 totals 15 residues. The CDR3 DNA reads as TGTGCCTGGAGTGCTGGGGTAGTTGCTAATGAAAAACTGTTTTTT. This gives the protein CAWSAGVVANEKLFF.

This chain links TRBV4-1 with TRBJ2-1, with 11 bases matching TRBD2. V lost 6 bases to trimming and J lost 2 bases; unmatched junction nucleotides: 12. CDR3 size: 18 residues. CDR1 and CDR2 from the germline V gene are MGHRA and YSYEKL. The CDR3 loop reads CASSNGASGGSTYNEQFF. The CDR3 DNA follows: TGCGCCAGCAGTAATGGGGCTAGCGGGGGGTCCACCTACAATGAGCAGTTCTTC.

The chain has TRBV19 and TRBJ2-3, with 8 nucleotides matching TRBD1. Germline V gene sequence: CDR1 LNHDA, CDR2 SQIVND (reference sequence). J gave up 6 bases and V 2 bases, and 7 bases lay outside the gene matches. CDR3 length equals 15 residues. CDR3 sequence (DNA): TGTGCCAGTAGTATACCAGGACAGGGCCCCGATACGCAGTATTTT. Its protein is CASSIPGQGPDTQYF.

This clone was detected only once. The rearrangement uses TRBV14 and TRBJ2-3; D is undetermined. Germline loops: CDR1 SGHDN, CDR2 FVKESK. Trimming cost V 1 base and J 0 bases, with 8 bases left between them. This CDR3 has 15 amino acids. CDR3 nucleotide sequence: TGTGCCAGCAGCCAAGCGCACCCAAGCACAGATACGCAGTATTTT. As protein: CASSQAHPSTDTQYF.

The V gene is TRBV5-1, the J gene TRBJ1-6; 7 bases agree with TRBD1. The V gene end was trimmed by 4 bases and the J gene end by 4 bases; junction bases not matched to a gene: 8. Germline assignment: CDR1 SGHRS and CDR2 YFSETQ. The CDR3 is 16 amino acids. The CDR3 bases are TGCGCCAGCAGCAACCGGGACAGAGAGTATAATTCACCCCTCCACTTT. The encoded protein is CASSNRDREYNSPLHF. Based on the CDR3 plus reference TRBV5-1 and TRBJ1-6, the full variable domain is KAGVTQTPRYLIKTRGQQVTLSCSPISGHRSVSWYQQTPGQGLQFLFEYFSETQRNKGNFPGRFSGRQFSNSRSEMNVSTLELGDSALYLCASSNRDREYNSPLHFGNGTRLTVT.